This T cell receptor beta chain was documented in a study of blood T cell repertoires in COVID-19. As for the study in general: Acute and convalescent COVID-19 specimens originated in the United States, Italy and Spain. Sources were T cells, B-cell-depleted T cells, or PBMCs; the material itself was cDNA or gDNA.

In the original analysis: Amplification of reference gene primers was used by the study to estimate nucleated cell counts. The table came from immunoSEQ multiplex PCR; TCRdb's copy has only in-frame clones and leaves some out. That table is the source of V, J and clone size, and D and trimming were worked out from the DNA. The profile shows some 170,000 clones, 82% of them singletons. V shed 2 bases and J shed 8 bases, with 21 bases lying between them. This CDR3 contains 16 residues. Germline-derived CDR1 and CDR2 are LGHNA and YNFKEQ. The material sequenced was peripheral blood. This rearrangement joins TRBV4-2 to TRBJ1-2, with D hard to call. This TCR was sampled from an older woman with acute or convalescent COVID-19. The DNA for the CDR3 is TGTGCCAGCAGCCAACCATCAGGTTCAGGATCCTCCGGCTACACCTTC. Protein: CASSQPSGSGSSGYTF.